This T cell receptor (beta chain) was sequenced in a study of shared clonotypes between healthy human individuals. Germline values: CDR1 MGHRA, CDR2 YSYEKL. The J segment lost 4 bases and the V segment lost 6 bases, leaving 9 bases of the junction unmatched. The CDR3 has 16 amino acids. This clone was seen only once. Assay used: immunoSEQ multiplex PCR; TCRdb lists only in-frame clones, some missing. The table records roughly 1,100,000 clones, under 80% of them present only once. Input material: memory CD4+ T cells sorted from blood. Subset in this sample: CD45RA-negative fraction. The chain joins TRBV4-1 to TRBJ2-1; 10 nucleotides agree with TRBD2. The clonotype originates from a man between 18 and 29 years old in good health. The CDR3 nucleotides read TGCGCCAGCAGTCCATCCACTAGCGGGGCTTACAATGAGCAGTTCTTC. Translating gives CASSPSTSGAYNEQFF.